These 22 T cell receptor beta chains share one sample of origin, sequenced in a study of vaccination and CD4 T cells after COVID-19. The Oncomine TCR Beta short-read assay generated sequence data from the DNA of cultured CD4+ T cells. TCRdb re-called the PCR reads with MiXCR, one entry per CDR3 protein. The sample yields some 10,000 distinct CDR3 sequences, more than 35% seen once. These receptors have no identified antigens. Regarding treatment: roughly ten-day PBMC culture with coronavirus spike peptide pools or control peptides (ViraFEST assay). Sequencing was done on a sample of CD4+ T cells from blood, cultured in vitro. These receptors came from a human donor who had recovered from COVID-19.

By share of the sample, this clonotype is medium-sized. V and J are TRBV11-3 and TRBJ2-1; perhaps D is TRBD1 or TRBD2 (5 bases each). V was pared by 8 bases and J by 0 bases, with 8 bases between. The germline gives CDR1 SGHNT, CDR2 YENEEA. This CDR3 has 13 amino acids. CDR3 DNA: TGTGCCAGCCGGGACCTCTCCTACAATGAGCAGTTCTTC. It is translated as CASRDLSYNEQFF.

By share of the sample, this clonotype is medium-sized. The V and J genes are TRBV6-2 or TRBV6-3 and TRBJ1-6; D gene uncertain. Between the trimmed V and J ends, which lost 7 bases and 7 bases, there was a span of 14 bases. In germline, CDR1 is MNHEY, CDR2 SVGEGT. The CDR3 covers 14 residues. Here the CDR3 DNA reads TGTGCCAGCACCCCGGGGAGCGGGAATTCACCCCTCCACTTT. This codes for CASTPGSGNSPLHF.

This chain uses TRBV30 with TRBJ1-6; unclear D gene. The CDR3 has 12 residues. Germline-derived CDR1 and CDR2 are GTSNPN and SVGIG (reference sequence). Trimming removed 1 base at V and 6 bases at J, with 4 bases between. The CDR3 DNA reads TGTGCCTGGAGTGCACCTAATTCACCCCTCCACTTT. Its protein is CAWSAPNSPLHF.

In DNA form, the CDR3 reads TGCAGTGTATCAGGGGCTAACTATGGCTACACCTTC. This sequence encodes CSVSGANYGYTF. This sequence joins TRBV20-1 and TRBJ1-2; D is possibly TRBD1 (6 bases). Trimming cost V 7 bases and J 0 bases, with 9 bases left between them. This CDR3 region has 12 residues. CDR1 DFQATT and CDR2 SNEGSKA come from the germline V gene (reference sequence).

The chain uses TRBV24-1 and TRBJ1-2; perhaps TRBD1 as D (5 bases). The V end was cut by 9 bases, the J end by 0 bases, with 19 bases between. The V gene's germline CDR1 is KGHDR and CDR2 SFDVKD. The CDR3 spans 16 residues. CDR3 bases: TGTGCCACCCCGGAGGACATACCTTCCCCTAACTATGGCTACACCTTC. Translated: CATPEDIPSPNYGYTF.

The V gene is TRBV30, the J gene TRBJ2-3, with 9 bases lining up with TRBD2. The germline CDR1 and CDR2 sequences are GTSNPN and SVGIG (reference sequence). Trimming took 2 bases from V and 0 from J; bases not matched to a gene: 3. The CDR3 length is 15 residues. The CDR3 nucleotides read TGTGCCTGGAGTCCGACTAGCGGTAGCACAGATACGCAGTATTTT. Translated, it gives CAWSPTSGSTDTQYF.

This clonotype was counted only a few times. The V call is TRBV19, the J call TRBJ1-1; D is undetermined. CDR1 and CDR2 from the germline V gene are LNHDA and SQIVND (reference sequence). Trimming pared 8 bases from V and 6 bases from J, leaving 13 bases between. This CDR3 comprises 12 residues. The CDR3 DNA is TGTGCCAGTGGAGTCAGTCTCGCTGAAGCTTTCTTT. Protein sequence: CASGVSLAEAFF. Full variable domain (remainder filled in from reference TRBV19 and TRBJ1-1): DGGITQSPKYLFRKEGQNVTLSCEQNLNHDAMYWYRQDPGQGLRLIYYSQIVNDFQKGDIAEGYSVSREKKESFPLTVTSAQKNPTAFYLCASGVSLAEAFFGQGTRLTVV.

The chain carries TRBV20-1 and TRBJ1-2, with D perhaps matching TRBD1 (6 bases). This CDR3 is built from 13 residues. The ends were cut back, 5 bases at V and 2 bases at J, with 12 bases in the middle. Germline assignment: CDR1 DFQATT and CDR2 SNEGSKA (reference sequence). CDR3 sequence: CSAPDSANYGYTF. In DNA form, the CDR3 reads TGCAGTGCTCCGGACAGCGCCAACTATGGCTACACCTTC.

V is TRBV5-1 and J is TRBJ1-1; D perhaps matches TRBD1 (5 bases). V lost 4 bases and J 2 bases, leaving 15 bases between the germline ends. CDR3 length: 15 amino acids. The germline CDR1 and CDR2 sequences are SGHRS and YFSETQ. The CDR3 nucleotides read TGCGCCAGCAGCCCCAGCGCGGGGCCAAACACTGAAGCTTTCTTT. The encoded protein is CASSPSAGPNTEAFF.

This chain uses TRBV11-3 with TRBJ2-3; D is possibly TRBD1 (6 bases). The CDR3 consists of 13 residues. From germline, CDR1 is SGHNT and CDR2 YENEEA. Trimming removed 7 bases from V and 6 bases from J, with 14 bases in between. The CDR3 sequence: CASTIRGWDTQYF. The CDR3, as DNA: TGTGCCAGCACCATAAGGGGGTGGGATACGCAGTATTTT.

The genes are TRBV6-5 and TRBJ1-1; D uncertain. The CDR3 extends over 15 amino acids. The germline V gene encodes CDR1 MNHEY and CDR2 SVGAGI. V was clipped by 4 bases and J by 4 bases, with 16 bases between them. CDR3 loop: CASSFDTSQITEAFF. The DNA for the CDR3 is TGTGCCAGCAGTTTCGACACCAGTCAGATCACTGAAGCTTTCTTT.

The rearrangement links TRBV12-3 or TRBV12-4 to TRBJ1-1; D unresolved. The ends were cut back, 7 bases at V and 0 bases at J, with 15 bases in the middle. The CDR3 is made up of 15 amino acids. The CDR3 loop is CASTMGRAMNTEAFF. The CDR3 DNA sequence: TGTGCCAGCACCATGGGTAGGGCGATGAACACTGAAGCTTTCTTT.

The rearrangement links TRBV7-9 to TRBJ2-3; D not resolved. Germline CDR1 is SEHNR and CDR2 is FQNEAQ (reference sequence). Trimming took 5 bases from V and 9 from J, leaving 15 bases between them. The CDR3 loop spans 13 amino acids. The CDR3 spells CASSRPLGVTQYF. The CDR3 bases are TGTGCCAGCAGCCGTCCCCTTGGTGTAACGCAGTATTTT.

The sample holds a few counts of this clonotype. The chain uses TRBV12-5 and TRBJ1-2, with TRBD1 matching over 8 bases. The CDR3 is 12 amino acids. J lost 8 bases, V lost 6 bases, and 5 bases had no gene match. The germline CDR1 and CDR2 sequences are LGHNT and FRNRAP. The CDR3 spells CASGGQVVGYTF. DNA of the CDR3: TGTGCTAGTGGGGGACAGGTCGTGGGCTACACCTTC.

The CDR3 DNA follows: TGTGCCAGCAGCGCGGACCCTGGAGGGACCCAGCATTTT. It codes for CASSADPGGTQHF. The V gene is TRBV9, the J gene TRBJ1-5, with D unclear. The V end was cut by 3 bases, the J end by 11 bases, with 15 bases between. The CDR3 runs to 13 residues. CDR1 and CDR2 (germline): SGDLS, YYNGEE.

This clonotype was detected only a few times. The chain recombines TRBV20-1 with TRBJ2-1; 13 positions agree with TRBD2. This CDR3 has 19 amino acids. J was trimmed by 0 bases and V by 0 bases; bases with no gene match: 8. The germline V gene encodes CDR1 DFQATT and CDR2 SNEGSKA (reference sequence). In DNA, the CDR3 is TGCAGTGCTAGAGATCGGACTAGCGGGGGCCGTAGCTCCTACAATGAGCAGTTCTTC. Translating it yields CSARDRTSGGRSSYNEQFF.

This clonotype was recorded only once. The V call is TRBV7-2, the J call TRBJ2-1; D perhaps matches TRBD2 (7 bases). Looked up from germline, CDR1 is SGHTA and CDR2 is FQGNSA. The CDR3 runs 14 residues. Deletions cut 7 bases from V and 9 bases from J, with 19 bases between. In DNA, the CDR3 is TGTGCCAGCACCCCCCAGGCGGGGGCTTTTGAGCAGTTCTTC. It is translated as CASTPQAGAFEQFF.

The genes are TRBV11-1 and TRBJ2-2; either TRBD1 or TRBD2 may fit D (7 bases each). The CDR3 runs 17 residues. The V end lost 5 bases, the J end lost 5 bases, and 21 bases lay between the germline ends. Germline V gene sequence: CDR1 SGHAT, CDR2 FQDESV (reference sequence). Here the CDR3 DNA reads TGTGCCAGCAGCCCAGGCTCGGGCAGGGGGGGAACCGGGGAGCTGTTTTTT. The encoded protein is CASSPGSGRGGTGELFF.

This clonotype was picked up a small number of times. The CDR3 protein is CASSPNRGTGELFF. As DNA, the CDR3 is TGTGCCAGCAGTCCCAATCGGGGGACCGGGGAGCTGTTTTTT. The rearrangement joins TRBV11-2 to TRBJ2-2; D might be TRBD2 (6 bases). CDR3 length: 14 amino acids. Germline V lookup: CDR1 SGHAT, CDR2 FQNNGV. The V gene lost 6 bases and the J gene lost 5 bases, with 13 bases spanning the gap. The full variable domain, with the rest looked up from reference TRBV11-2 and TRBJ2-2, is EAGVAQSPRYKIIEKRQSVAFWCNPISGHATLYWYQQILGQGPKLLIQFQNNGVVDDSQLPKDRFSAERLKGVDSTLKIQPAKLEDSAVYLCASSPNRGTGELFFGEGSRLTVL.

The genes are TRBV19 and TRBJ2-2; TRBD1 agrees at 10 bases. The germline gives CDR1 LNHDA, CDR2 SQIVND (reference sequence). This CDR3 is 16 amino acids long. Germline trimming cut 1 base from V and 5 bases from J; bases unmatched to any gene: 4. CDR3 in amino acids: CASSIVAGQGTGELFF. The DNA for the CDR3 is TGTGCCAGTAGTATAGTGGCGGGACAGGGGACCGGGGAGCTGTTTTTT.

This chain links TRBV24-1 with TRBJ2-1, with a weak D call TRBD1 (6 bases). CDR1 KGHDR and CDR2 SFDVKD come from the germline V gene. This CDR3 is 15 amino acids long. The V end lost 3 bases, the J end lost 7 bases, and 15 bases lay between the germline ends. DNA of the CDR3: TGTGCCACCAGTGATCCAGGGGCCAGGGGTAATGAGCAGTTCTTC. Protein product: CATSDPGARGNEQFF.

This clonotype was counted between two and nine times. The chain combines TRBV6-1 with TRBJ2-2; TRBD2 might be the D (5 bases). There are 13 residues in the CDR3. Trimming pared 7 bases from V and 6 bases from J, leaving 12 bases between. Germline CDR1 MNHNS, CDR2 SASEGT. CDR3 residues: CASTRRVSGELFF. CDR3 nucleotide sequence: TGTGCCAGCACCAGGCGGGTATCCGGGGAGCTGTTTTTT.